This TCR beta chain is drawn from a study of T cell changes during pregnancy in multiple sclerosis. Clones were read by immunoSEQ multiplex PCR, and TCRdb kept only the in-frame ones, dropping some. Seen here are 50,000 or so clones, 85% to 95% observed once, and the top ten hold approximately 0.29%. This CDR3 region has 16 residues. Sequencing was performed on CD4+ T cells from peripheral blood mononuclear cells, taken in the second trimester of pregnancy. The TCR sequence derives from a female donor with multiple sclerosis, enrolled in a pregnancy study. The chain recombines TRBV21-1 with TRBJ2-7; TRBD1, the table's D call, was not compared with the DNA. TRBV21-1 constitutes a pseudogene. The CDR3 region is CASSKYPGQGEDEQYF. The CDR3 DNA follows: TGTGCCAGCAGCAAATACCCGGGACAGGGAGAGGACGAGCAGTACTTC.